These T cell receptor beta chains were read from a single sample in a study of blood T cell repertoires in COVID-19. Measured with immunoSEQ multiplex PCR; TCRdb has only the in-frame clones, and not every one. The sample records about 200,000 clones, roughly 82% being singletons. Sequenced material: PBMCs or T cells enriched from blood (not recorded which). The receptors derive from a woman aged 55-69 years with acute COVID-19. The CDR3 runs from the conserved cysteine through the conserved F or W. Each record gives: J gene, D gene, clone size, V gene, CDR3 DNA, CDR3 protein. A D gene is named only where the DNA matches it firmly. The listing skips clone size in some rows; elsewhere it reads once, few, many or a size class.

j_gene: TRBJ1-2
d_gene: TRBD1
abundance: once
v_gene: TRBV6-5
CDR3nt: TGTGCCAGCACGCCGCAGGGGGAAGACTATGGCTACACCTTC
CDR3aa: CASTPQGEDYGYTF

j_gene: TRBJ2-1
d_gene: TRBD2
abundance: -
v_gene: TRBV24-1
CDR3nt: TGTGCCACCAGCGGTTTAGAAGCGGGAGTAAGCTCCTACAATGAGCAGTTCTTC
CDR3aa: CATSGLEAGVSSYNEQFF

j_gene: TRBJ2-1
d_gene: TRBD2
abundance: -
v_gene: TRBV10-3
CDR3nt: TGTGCCATCACTAGCGGCCAGCCCCAGCCCTACAATGAGCAGTTCTTC
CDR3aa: CAITSGQPQPYNEQFF

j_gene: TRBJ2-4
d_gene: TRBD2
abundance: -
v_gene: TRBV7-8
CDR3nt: TGTGCCAGCAGCCGACTCACTAGCGGGAGAGGCTTGGCCAAAAACATTCAGTACTTC
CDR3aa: CASSRLTSGRGLAKNIQYF

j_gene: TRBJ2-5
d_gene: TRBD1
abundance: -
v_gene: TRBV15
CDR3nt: TGTGCCACGGGACAGCTCCAAGAGACCCAGTACTTC
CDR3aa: CATGQLQETQYF

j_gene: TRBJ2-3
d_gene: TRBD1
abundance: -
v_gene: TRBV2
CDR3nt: TGTGCCGTCACAGGGGGCTCGGGAGATACGCAGTATTTT
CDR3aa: CAVTGGSGDTQYF

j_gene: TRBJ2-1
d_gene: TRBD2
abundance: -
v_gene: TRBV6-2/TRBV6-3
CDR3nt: TGTGCCAGCAGCCCGGGGGGCTCCTACAATGAGCAGTTCTTC
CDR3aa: CASSPGGSYNEQFF

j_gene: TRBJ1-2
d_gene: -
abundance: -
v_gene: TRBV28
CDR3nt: TGTGCCAGCAGTCCCACGAGGGATGGCTACACCTTC
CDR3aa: CASSPTRDGYTF

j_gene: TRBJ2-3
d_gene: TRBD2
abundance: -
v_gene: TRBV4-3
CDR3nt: TGCGCCAGCAGCCAAGACCGGGGGGCAGATACGCAGTATTTT
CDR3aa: CASSQDRGADTQYF

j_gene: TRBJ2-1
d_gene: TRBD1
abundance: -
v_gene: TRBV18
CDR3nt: TGTGCCAGCTCATCATCGACAGGGTTCAATGAGCAGTTCTTC
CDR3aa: CASSSSTGFNEQFF

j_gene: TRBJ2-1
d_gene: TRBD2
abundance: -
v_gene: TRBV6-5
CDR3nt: TGTGCCACCACCGGGGGGACCTACAATGAGCAGTTCTTC
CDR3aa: CATTGGTYNEQFF

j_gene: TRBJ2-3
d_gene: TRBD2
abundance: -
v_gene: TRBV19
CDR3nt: TGTGCCAGTAGTATAACGGGGGGAGATACGCAGTATTTT
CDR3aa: CASSITGGDTQYF

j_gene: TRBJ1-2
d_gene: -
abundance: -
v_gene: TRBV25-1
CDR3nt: TGTGCCAGCAGTGCAGGGGTTGGGGGCTACACCTTC
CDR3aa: CASSAGVGGYTF

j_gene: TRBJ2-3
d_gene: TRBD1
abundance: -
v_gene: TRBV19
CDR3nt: TGTGCCAGTAGTAGAAGGAGCGGGACAGGGGGCCCAGATACGCAGTATTTT
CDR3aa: CASSRRSGTGGPDTQYF

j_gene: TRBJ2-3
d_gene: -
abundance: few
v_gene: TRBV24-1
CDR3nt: TGTGCCACCAGTGATACCGGACAGTTAGGGGATACGCAGTATTTT
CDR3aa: CATSDTGQLGDTQYF

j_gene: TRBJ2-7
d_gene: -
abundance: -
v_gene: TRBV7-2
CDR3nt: TGTGCCAGCAGCTCGAAACTAGCAAACGAGCAGTACTTC
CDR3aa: CASSSKLANEQYF

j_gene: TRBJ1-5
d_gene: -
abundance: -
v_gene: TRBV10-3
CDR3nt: TGTGCCATCAGCCGGGATAGCAATCAGCCCCAGCATTTT
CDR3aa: CAISRDSNQPQHF

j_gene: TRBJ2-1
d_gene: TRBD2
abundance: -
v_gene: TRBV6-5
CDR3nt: TGTGCCAGCAGTTACTCGACTAGCGGGGGGGACAATGAGCAGTTCTTC
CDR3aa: CASSYSTSGGDNEQFF

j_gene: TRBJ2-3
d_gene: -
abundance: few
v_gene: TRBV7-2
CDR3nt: TGTGCCAGCAGCTTCCGAGGGGGGGCTAGGGATACGCAGTATTTT
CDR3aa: CASSFRGGARDTQYF

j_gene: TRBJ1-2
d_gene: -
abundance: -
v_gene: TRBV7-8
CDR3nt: TGTGCCAGCAGCACACAGGGCGTGGGCTACACCTTC
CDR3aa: CASSTQGVGYTF

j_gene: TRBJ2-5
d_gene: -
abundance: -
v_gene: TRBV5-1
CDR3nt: TGCGCCAGCAGCCGAGCACAGGGCGTACAAGAGACCCAGTACTTC
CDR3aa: CASSRAQGVQETQYF

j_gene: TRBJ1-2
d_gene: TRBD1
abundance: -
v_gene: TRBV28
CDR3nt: TGTGCCAGCACGAGGGGACAGGGGGTCTCTGGCTACACCTTC
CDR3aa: CASTRGQGVSGYTF

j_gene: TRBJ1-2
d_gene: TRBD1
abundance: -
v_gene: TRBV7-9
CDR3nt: TGTGCCAGCAGCTTAGCGACTATACAGGGGGCAGACTATGGCTACACCTTC
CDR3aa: CASSLATIQGADYGYTF

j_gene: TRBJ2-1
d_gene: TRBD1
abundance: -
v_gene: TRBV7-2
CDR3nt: TGTGCCAGCAGCTTATACAGGGGAATCTACAATGAGCAGTTCTTC
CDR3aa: CASSLYRGIYNEQFF

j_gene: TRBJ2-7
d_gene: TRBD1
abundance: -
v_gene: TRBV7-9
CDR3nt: TGTGCCAGCAGCCCGACAGGGTACGAGCAGTACTTC
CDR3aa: CASSPTGYEQYF

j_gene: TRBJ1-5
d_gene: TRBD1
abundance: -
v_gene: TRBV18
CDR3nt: TGTGCCAGCTCACTAAATGGACAGGGAAACAATCAGCCCCAGCATTTT
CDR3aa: CASSLNGQGNNQPQHF

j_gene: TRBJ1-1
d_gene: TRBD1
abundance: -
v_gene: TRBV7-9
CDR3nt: TGTGCCAGCAGCCCCGGACAGGGGGCAACCTTGGCTTTCTTT
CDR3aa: CASSPGQGATLAFF

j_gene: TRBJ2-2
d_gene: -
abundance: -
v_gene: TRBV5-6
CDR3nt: TGTGCCAGCAGCCCCGCGGTGGGTTTTGCCGGGGAGCTGTTTTTT
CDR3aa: CASSPAVGFAGELFF

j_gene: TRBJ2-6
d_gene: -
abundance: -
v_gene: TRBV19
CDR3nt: TGTGCCAGTAGTATATCTTCCGGGGGAGCTGGGGCCAACGTCCTGACTTTC
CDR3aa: CASSISSGGAGANVLTF

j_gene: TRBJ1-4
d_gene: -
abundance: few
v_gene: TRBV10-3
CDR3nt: TGTGCCATCAGTGAGTCACAGGGCTCCCACGCAAATGAAAAACTGTTTTTT
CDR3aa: CAISESQGSHANEKLFF

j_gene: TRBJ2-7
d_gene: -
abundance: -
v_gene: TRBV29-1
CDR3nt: TGCAGCGCAAACATCGCCTCCTACGAGCAGTACTTC
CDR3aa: CSANIASYEQYF

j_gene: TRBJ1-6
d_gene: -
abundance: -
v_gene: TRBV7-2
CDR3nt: TGTGCCAGCAGCCCGTCGACAGGTAGCAATTCACCCCTCCACTTT
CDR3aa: CASSPSTGSNSPLHF

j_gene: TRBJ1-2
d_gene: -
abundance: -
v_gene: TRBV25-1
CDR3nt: TGTGCCAGCAGTCAGGGGCTCGGCTACACCTTC
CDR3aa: CASSQGLGYTF

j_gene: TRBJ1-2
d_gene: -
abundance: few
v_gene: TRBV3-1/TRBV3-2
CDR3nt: TGTGCCAGCAGCGGCGACTCGGGGGGCTACACCTTC
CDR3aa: CASSGDSGGYTF

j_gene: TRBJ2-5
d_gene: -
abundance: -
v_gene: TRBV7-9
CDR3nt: TGTGCCAGCAGCTTAAGTAGCACCCAAGAGACCCAGTACTTC
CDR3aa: CASSLSSTQETQYF

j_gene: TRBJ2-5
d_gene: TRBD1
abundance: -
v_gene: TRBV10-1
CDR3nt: TGCGCCAGCAGTCTTGGACAGGGCACCGAGACCCAGTACTTC
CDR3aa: CASSLGQGTETQYF

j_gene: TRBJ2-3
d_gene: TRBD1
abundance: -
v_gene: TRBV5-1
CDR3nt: TGCGCCAGCAGCCCTGGGACAGGAGGAACAGATACGCAGTATTTT
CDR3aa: CASSPGTGGTDTQYF

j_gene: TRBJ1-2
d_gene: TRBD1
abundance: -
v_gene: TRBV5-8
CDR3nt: TGTGCCAGCAGCTTCCCCCTACGCGACAGGGGAGTCGGCTACACCTTC
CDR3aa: CASSFPLRDRGVGYTF

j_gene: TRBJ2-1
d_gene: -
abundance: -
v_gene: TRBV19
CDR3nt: TGTGCCAGTAGTATAGAGGGGCGTCTAGCGAGTATAGAGCAGTTCTTC
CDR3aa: CASSIEGRLASIEQFF